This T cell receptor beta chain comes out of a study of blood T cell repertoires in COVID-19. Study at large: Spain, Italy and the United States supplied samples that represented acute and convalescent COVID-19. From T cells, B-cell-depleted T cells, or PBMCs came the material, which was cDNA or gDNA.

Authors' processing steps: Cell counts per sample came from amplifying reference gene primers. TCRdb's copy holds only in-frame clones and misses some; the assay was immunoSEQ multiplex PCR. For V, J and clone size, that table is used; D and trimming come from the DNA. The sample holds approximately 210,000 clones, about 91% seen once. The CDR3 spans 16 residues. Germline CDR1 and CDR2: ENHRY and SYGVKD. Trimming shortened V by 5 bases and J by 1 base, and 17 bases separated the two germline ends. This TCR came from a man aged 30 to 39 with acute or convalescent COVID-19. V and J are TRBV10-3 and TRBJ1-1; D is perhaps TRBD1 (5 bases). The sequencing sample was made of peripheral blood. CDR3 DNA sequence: TGTGCCATCAGTCCTCTCGCCAGGGCTTGGAACACTGAAGCTTTCTTT. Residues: CAISPLARAWNTEAFF.